Following are 3 T cell receptor beta chains from one sample sequenced in a study of T cells in tuberculosis (dated by TCRdb to 2017 to 2018). Library prep was done by the immunoSEQ multiplex PCR assay. TCRdb mirrors the immuneACCESS table, restricted to in-frame sequences. Some clones are absent from its copies; in checked studies, under half trace to an unresolved V gene, and the reason for the others is unknown. The sample includes roughly 34,000 clones, with nearly 90% observed a single time. Roughly 5% of the sample is in the top ten clones. Read against the paper, the sample's time point label means: new active TB diagnosis, blood taken before or within 7 days of starting treatment. The sample was PBMCs, taken at tuberculosis diagnosis. All receptors derive from an adult with tuberculosis.

This sequence joins TRBV29-1 and TRBJ2-5; 8 positions match TRBD2. The J segment lost 1 base and the V segment lost 4 bases, leaving 17 bases of the junction unmatched. There are 18 residues in the CDR3. Germline CDR1 SQVTM, CDR2 ANQGSEA. The CDR3 is CSVGNPAGDLRSQETQYF. In DNA form, the CDR3 reads TGCAGCGTTGGTAATCCAGCGGGGGACCTGAGATCCCAAGAGACCCAGTACTTC.

This clone was picked up a small number of times. This chain connects TRBV9 to TRBJ1-6, with TRBD1 matching over 10 bases. This CDR3 comprises 15 residues. Germline CDR1 reads SGDLS; CDR2 reads YYNGEE. Trimming removed 7 bases from V and 6 bases from J; junction bases left unmatched: 7. This CDR3 reads CASSGTGETNSPLHF. CDR3 bases: TGTGCCAGCTCCGGGACAGGGGAAACTAATTCACCCCTCCACTTT. The full variable domain, completed using reference TRBV9 and TRBJ1-6, is DSGVTQTPKHLITATGQRVTLRCSPRSGDLSVYWYQQSLDQGLQFLIQYYNGEERAKGNILERFSAQQFPDLHSELNLSSLELGDSALYFCASSGTGETNSPLHFGNGTRLTVT.

The chain couples TRBV5-1 to TRBJ2-1; 9 bases are a match to TRBD2. CDR1 and CDR2 (germline): SGHRS, YFSETQ. Unmatched junction bases numbered 7, after V lost 2 bases and J lost 4 bases. This CDR3 is built from 16 residues. The CDR3 nucleotides are TGCGCCAGCAGCTTACAGTGGCTAGCGGGGTACAATGAGCAGTTCTTC. This sequence encodes CASSLQWLAGYNEQFF.